The clone carrying this TCR beta chain was counted between two and nine times. This CDR3 is also generated by other DNA sequences in the sample. Self-reported history from a screening survey and questionnaire set each donor's cohort. The data derive from a study of blood T cell repertoires in COVID-19. In the study overall: Sample material is recorded as cDNA or gDNA derived from T cells, B-cell-depleted T cells, or PBMCs.

CDR1 MGHRA and CDR2 YSYEKL come from the germline V gene. The length of the CDR3 is 13 residues. Between the trimmed V and J ends, which lost 4 bases and 5 bases, there was a span of 8 bases. Repertoires were generated with immunoSEQ multiplex PCR, while TCRdb's copy carries only in-frame clones and drops some. This sample has about 370,000 clones, with over 75% found just once. This TCR was sampled from a man between 18 and 35 years old who had recovered from COVID-19. Material for sequencing was PBMCs or T cells enriched from blood (not recorded which). The V call is TRBV4-1, the J call TRBJ1-4; D possibly corresponds to TRBD1 (6 bases). The CDR3 loop reads CASSLTGNEKLFF. The CDR3 DNA reads TGCGCCAGCAGCCTCACAGGGAATGAAAAACTGTTTTTT.